This T cell receptor (beta chain) is drawn from a study of cytomegalovirus exposure and HLA in healthy donors. Across the whole study: In an early release, HLA-typed donors contributed 77 million or so unique TCR sequences.

The PCR used 60 Vbeta and 13 Jbeta primers. Assay: immunoSEQ multiplex PCR; the TCRdb copy retains only in-frame clones and omits some. This repertoire shows around 300,000 clones, under 80% found once; its top ten account for about 2.2%. With regard to this clone: Its antigen is not identified.

Germline CDR1 is SGHDT and CDR2 is YYEEEE. The CDR3 contains 13 residues. V was trimmed by 1 base and J by 6 bases, leaving 7 bases between them. Study-wide findings and caveats: Certain indistinguishable V segments, among them TRBV6-2 and TRBV6-3, were excluded. An assumption of roughly uniform sequencing depth across donors underlay the presence/absence analyses.

Sequencing was done on a sample of PBMCs. The chain recombines TRBV5-6 with TRBJ2-2; no clear D gene. This receptor was taken from a female donor in good health and CMV-seronegative. CDR3 residues: CASSLSRAGELFF. CDR3 DNA: TGTGCCAGCAGCTTGTCCCGGGCCGGGGAGCTGTTTTTT.